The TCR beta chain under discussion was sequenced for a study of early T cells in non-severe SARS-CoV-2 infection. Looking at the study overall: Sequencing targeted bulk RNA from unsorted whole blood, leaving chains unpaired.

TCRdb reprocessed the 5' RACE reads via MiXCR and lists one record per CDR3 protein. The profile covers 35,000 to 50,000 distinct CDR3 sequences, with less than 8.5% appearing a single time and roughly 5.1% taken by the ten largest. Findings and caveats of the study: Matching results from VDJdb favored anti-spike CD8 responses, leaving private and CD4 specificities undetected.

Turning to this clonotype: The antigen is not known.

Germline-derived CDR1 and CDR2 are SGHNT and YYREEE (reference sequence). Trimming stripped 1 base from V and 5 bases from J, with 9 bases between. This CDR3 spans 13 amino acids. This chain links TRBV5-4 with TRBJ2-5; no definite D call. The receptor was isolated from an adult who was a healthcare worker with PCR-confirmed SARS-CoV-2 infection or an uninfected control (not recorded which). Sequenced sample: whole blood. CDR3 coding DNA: TGTGCCAGCAGCTTGTCGGGTCGGGAGACCCAGTACTTC. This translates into CASSLSGRETQYF.